The 14 T cell receptor beta chains reported below all come from one sample, sequenced in a study of T cells in Graves' hyperthyroidism and ophthalmopathy. It was RNA transcripts that yielded the amplified TCR beta CDR3 regions. The HTBI set primed first-round TCR CDR3 RT-PCR. TCRdb used MiXCR to reprocess the multiplex PCR reads, holding one entry per CDR3 protein. Here the sample spans 300,000 to 450,000 distinct CDR3 sequences, approximately 13% being singletons. The sequenced sample was blood. These receptors all stem from a man aged 25-45 years with Graves' hyperthyroidism that later progressed to Graves' ophthalmopathy.

The sample holds many counts of this clonotype. This chain joins TRBV25-1 and TRBJ2-5; no firm D call. V was cut by 7 bases and J by 5 bases, with 5 bases left in between. The CDR3 is 10 amino acids. The germline V gene encodes CDR1 MGHDK and CDR2 SYGVNS. The CDR3: CASMGETQYF. For the CDR3, the DNA is TGTGCCAGCATGGGGGAGACCCAGTACTTC.

This rearrangement joins TRBV6-5 to TRBJ2-5; 14 bases agree with TRBD2. After removal of 4 bases from V and 1 base from J, the junction contained 11 bases not matched to a gene. Germline V gene sequence: CDR1 MNHEY, CDR2 SVGAGI. This CDR3 is built from 19 residues. The CDR3 DNA reads as TGTGCCAGCAGTTCCGGACTAGCGGGGGGCCTTAAACCCCAAGAGACCCAGTACTTC. Translated: CASSSGLAGGLKPQETQYF.

This clonotype occurred a few times. The chain couples TRBV5-1 to TRBJ1-6, with 10 bases identical to TRBD1. This CDR3 spans 17 amino acids. The V segment lost 4 bases and the J segment 5 bases; nucleotides outside the gene matches: 9. CDR1 is SGHRS, CDR2 YFSETQ, per germline. The CDR3 region is CASSAGPGQGNNSPLHF. The CDR3 DNA reads as TGCGCCAGCAGCGCGGGACCGGGACAGGGGAATAATTCACCCCTCCACTTT.

This clonotype has a count of ten or more. The rearrangement links TRBV28 to TRBJ1-5; D may be TRBD1 (6 bases). Trimming took off 4 bases at V and 2 bases at J, with 21 bases between the two ends. The CDR3 is 18 residues long. Germline CDR1 and CDR2: MDHEN and SYDVKM. CDR3 sequence (DNA): TGTGCCAGCAGTTCAGTGTACGGGACATCGGGGGGCAATCAGCCCCAGCATTTT. It is translated as CASSSVYGTSGGNQPQHF.

This clonotype has only a few counts. CDR3 DNA sequence: TGTGCCAGCAGTTTGGACGGCCTGGCTGGAAACACCATATATTTT. It encodes CASSLDGLAGNTIYF. The chain joins TRBV27 to TRBJ1-3; D not certain. V was pared by 3 bases and J by 2 bases, with 11 bases between. The CDR3 has 15 amino acids. Germline V gene sequence: CDR1 MNHEY, CDR2 SMNVEV (reference sequence).

This clonotype has only a few counts. J is TRBJ2-2 and V is TRBV27; D is ambiguous. The V and J ends lost 2 bases and 4 bases respectively, with 8 bases between them. The CDR3 sequence is 14 residues long. The germline V gene has CDR1 MNHEY and CDR2 SMNVEV (reference sequence). CDR3 DNA sequence: TGTGCCAGCAGTTTAATGGGGTCCACCGGGGAGCTGTTTTTT. Translation: CASSLMGSTGELFF.

This clonotype was found many times. The V gene is TRBV7-9, the J gene TRBJ1-1; 7 nucleotides match TRBD1. Trimming removed 1 base from V and 3 bases from J; junction bases left unmatched: 5. Per the germline V gene, CDR1 is SEHNR and CDR2 is FQNEAQ (reference sequence). The CDR3 is 15 amino acids. CDR3 amino acids: CASSLVAGTDTEAFF. CDR3 DNA: TGTGCCAGCAGCTTAGTGGCAGGGACAGACACTGAAGCTTTCTTT.

This clonotype was counted between two and nine times. CDR3 sequence reads: CSARWDRGGYEQYF. The CDR3 DNA is TGCAGTGCTAGATGGGACAGGGGGGGGTACGAGCAGTACTTC. This rearrangement joins TRBV20-1 to TRBJ2-7; 11 bases map to TRBD1. Germline-derived CDR1 and CDR2 are DFQATT and SNEGSKA (reference sequence). CDR3 length: 14 amino acids. V was pared by 2 bases and J by 4 bases, with 4 bases of the junction left unmatched.

There are a few counts of this clonotype. V usage is TRBV10-1 and J usage is TRBJ2-2; D tentatively fits TRBD1 or TRBD2 (5 bases each). V lost 3 bases, J lost 2 bases, and 16 bases lay in between. The CDR3 runs 17 residues. Germline-derived CDR1 and CDR2 are WNHNN and SYGVQD (reference sequence). CDR3 sequence: CASSDWDRSGNTGELFF. In DNA form, the CDR3 reads TGCGCCAGCAGTGACTGGGACCGAAGCGGAAACACCGGGGAGCTGTTTTTT.

V is TRBV28 and J is TRBJ2-2; D is perhaps TRBD2 (6 bases). Germline loops: CDR1 MDHEN, CDR2 SYDVKM. V was cut by 4 bases and J by 6 bases, with 12 bases left in between. The CDR3 length is 14 residues. The CDR3 reads CASSWGREAGELFF. DNA of the CDR3: TGTGCCAGCAGTTGGGGCAGGGAGGCCGGGGAGCTGTTTTTT.

This clonotype was seen at least ten times. The chain combines TRBV20-1 with TRBJ1-1; D unresolved. The CDR3 contains 13 residues. Germline assignment: CDR1 DFQATT and CDR2 SNEGSKA (reference sequence). The V end was cut by 3 bases, the J end by 1 base, with 9 bases between. The chain's CDR3 is CSASGRANTEAFF. The CDR3 DNA follows: TGCAGTGCTAGCGGGAGGGCGAACACTGAAGCTTTCTTT.

This clonotype was seen ten or more times. J is TRBJ2-5 and V is TRBV11-3; perhaps TRBD1 as D (7 bases). The CDR3 has 14 residues. The V gene lost 8 bases and the J gene lost 5 bases, with 18 bases spanning the gap. Looked up from germline, CDR1 is SGHNT and CDR2 is YENEEA. The CDR3 coding sequence is TGTGCCAGCCTCAGAGCCTCAGGGGGGGAGACCCAGTACTTC. Its protein product is CASLRASGGETQYF.

This clonotype was counted many times. The gene calls are TRBV12-3 or TRBV12-4 and TRBJ1-6; D gene uncertain. The CDR3 runs 15 residues. Deletions cut 3 bases from V and 0 bases from J, with 6 bases between. CDR3 nucleotides: TGTGCCAGCAGTTTTCTTCCCTCCTATAATTCACCCCTCCACTTT. The encoded protein is CASSFLPSYNSPLHF.

Many counts were recorded for this clonotype. The chain combines TRBV20-1 with TRBJ1-1; no firm D call. Germline loops: CDR1 DFQATT, CDR2 SNEGSKA (reference sequence). The germline V and J ends were trimmed by 7 bases and 4 bases, with 10 bases remaining between them. The CDR3 has 11 amino acids. The CDR3 coding sequence is TGCAGTGGAGGCGGCAGCACTGAAGCTTTCTTT. As protein: CSGGGSTEAFF.